This entry lists 17 T cell receptor beta chains sequenced from one sample in a study of cytomegalovirus exposure and HLA in healthy donors. Amplification used 60 Vbeta primers and 13 Jbeta primers. Only in-frame clones appear in the TCRdb table, and some are missing; sequencing was by immunoSEQ multiplex PCR. The table has 120,000 to 150,000 clones, over 60% seen once; the top ten hold 3%. The sequenced material came from PBMCs. These receptors all stem from a woman aged 25 to 39 in good health and CMV-seropositive.

This rearrangement joins TRBV10-3 to TRBJ2-1, with 14 bases identical to TRBD2. The CDR3 contains 16 residues. Looked up from germline, CDR1 is ENHRY and CDR2 is SYGVKD. V was pared by 4 bases and J by 6 bases, with 5 bases of the junction left unmatched. The CDR3 DNA follows: TGTGCCATCAGTGGGGGCGGGACTAGCGGGAGCAATGAGCAGTTCTTC. This gives the protein CAISGGGTSGSNEQFF.

J is TRBJ1-5 and V is TRBV19, with a weak D call TRBD1 (6 bases). CDR3 length: 13 residues. CDR1 and CDR2 (germline): LNHDA, SQIVND (reference sequence). Trimming pared 6 bases from V and 7 bases from J, leaving 13 bases between. DNA for the CDR3: TGTGCCAGTAGCCCACAGGGTTGGCAGCCCCAGCATTTT. The encoded protein is CASSPQGWQPQHF.

This clone showed up just a few times. The CDR3 sequence is CASSDRGADGYTF. The CDR3 nucleotides are TGTGCCAGCAGTGACAGGGGGGCTGATGGCTACACCTTC. The V call is TRBV2, the J call TRBJ1-2, with 7 bases aligning to TRBD1. CDR1 is SNHLY and CDR2 is FYNNEI in the germline V gene. This CDR3 has 13 residues. J lost 6 bases, V lost 3 bases, and 4 bases had no gene match.

V usage is TRBV11-2 and J usage is TRBJ2-5; unclear D gene. Deletions cut 3 bases from V and 5 bases from J, with 13 bases between. CDR1 SGHAT and CDR2 FQNNGV come from the germline V gene. CDR3 length: 14 residues. CDR3 DNA sequence: TGTGCCAGCAGCTTTCCCCGCGATCTGGAGACCCAGTACTTC. Its translation is CASSFPRDLETQYF.

This clone was recorded only once. The V call is TRBV11-2, the J call TRBJ1-2, with TRBD1 identical over 7 bases. Germline CDR1 SGHAT, CDR2 FQNNGV. Losses at the gene ends were 3 bases for V and 2 bases for J; bases not matched to a gene: 6. The CDR3 spans 15 residues. The CDR3 DNA sequence: TGTGCCAGCAGCTTGGGGACAGTGCAAAACTATGGCTACACCTTC. It encodes CASSLGTVQNYGYTF.

This clone has more than one count but fewer than ten. The chain recombines TRBV2 with TRBJ2-3; D not resolved. The V end lost 6 bases, the J end lost 0 bases, and 16 bases lay between the germline ends. CDR1 is SNHLY and CDR2 is FYNNEI in the germline V gene. The CDR3 has 16 amino acids. The CDR3 nucleotides read TGTGCCAGCAGGGGCCCGTCCAGTGCTAGCACAGATACGCAGTATTTT. As protein: CASRGPSSASTDTQYF.

The chain recombines TRBV19 with TRBJ2-7; maybe TRBD2 (6 bases). Trimming cost V 4 bases and J 5 bases, with 12 bases left between them. CDR3 length: 13 amino acids. Germline-derived CDR1 and CDR2 are LNHDA and SQIVND (reference sequence). CDR3 loop: CASSRVGLNEQYF. CDR3 nucleotides: TGTGCCAGTAGTAGGGTGGGACTCAACGAGCAGTACTTC.

The rearrangement links TRBV6-1 to TRBJ1-2; D is possibly TRBD1 (5 bases). The CDR3 is made up of 13 amino acids. Germline values: CDR1 MNHNS, CDR2 SASEGT. V was cut by 1 base and J by 5 bases, with 8 bases left in between. The CDR3 protein is CASSEETGYGYTF. The CDR3 DNA sequence: TGTGCCAGCAGTGAAGAAACAGGATATGGCTACACCTTC.

The CDR3 loop reads CASSLGWASGGPGETQYF. In nucleotides, the CDR3 is TGTGCCAGCAGCTTGGGTTGGGCTAGCGGGGGGCCGGGGGAGACCCAGTACTTC. The rearrangement uses TRBV11-2 and TRBJ2-5; 11 nucleotides match TRBD2. The V segment lost 3 bases and the J segment 5 bases; nucleotides outside the gene matches: 14. Germline V CDR1 and CDR2: SGHAT, FQNNGV. The CDR3 has 18 amino acids. Filled out from reference TRBV11-2 and TRBJ2-5, the complete variable domain reads EAGVAQSPRYKIIEKRQSVAFWCNPISGHATLYWYQQILGQGPKLLIQFQNNGVVDDSQLPKDRFSAERLKGVDSTLKIQPAKLEDSAVYLCASSLGWASGGPGETQYFGPGTRLLVL.

The chain combines TRBV23-1 with TRBJ2-7; a possible D gene is TRBD1 (6 bases). TRBV23-1 is an open reading frame, and its role is uncertain. The CDR3 is made up of 13 amino acids. V was clipped by 2 bases and J by 6 bases, with 11 bases between them. The CDR3 DNA reads TGCGCCAGCAGTCAAGTCAGGGGATCCGAGCAGTACTTC. Translating it yields CASSQVRGSEQYF.

This clone was observed a handful of times. V gene TRBV5-1 combines with J gene TRBJ1-4; weak D call: TRBD1 (5 bases). Germline CDR1 reads SGHRS; CDR2 reads YFSETQ. This CDR3 spans 14 amino acids. Deletions cut 0 bases from V and 4 bases from J, with 7 bases between. This chain's CDR3 is CASSLGRGNEKLFF. Written as DNA, the CDR3 is TGCGCCAGCAGCTTGGGGAGGGGTAATGAAAAACTGTTTTTT.

The rearrangement joins TRBV13 to TRBJ2-7; a possible D gene is TRBD2 (6 bases). CDR3 size: 15 residues. Trimming pared 1 base from V and 5 bases from J, leaving 15 bases between. Per germline, CDR1 PRHDT and CDR2 FYEKMQ (reference sequence). Here the CDR3 DNA reads TGTGCCAGCAGCTTAGTATCCGGGAGTCGTAACGAGCAGTACTTC. Protein sequence: CASSLVSGSRNEQYF.

The gene calls are TRBV7-8 and TRBJ2-5; 9 bases agree with TRBD1. This CDR3 region has 18 residues. Looked up from germline, CDR1 is SGHVS and CDR2 is FQNEAQ. V lost 5 bases, J lost 4 bases, and 17 bases stayed unmatched. The CDR3 spells CASSRQGQGDLLAETQYF. CDR3 nucleotide sequence: TGTGCCAGCAGCCGCCAGGGACAGGGTGACTTGCTGGCAGAGACCCAGTACTTC.

The chain uses TRBV9 and TRBJ2-7, with D possibly matching TRBD2 (6 bases). This CDR3 contains 13 residues. Germline V gives CDR1 SGDLS, CDR2 YYNGEE. V lost 4 bases and J lost 4, with 12 bases in between. The CDR3 loop reads CASSFAGSYEQYF. The CDR3 bases are TGTGCCAGCAGCTTTGCGGGGAGTTACGAGCAGTACTTC.

Remarks on this clone: The same CDR3 can be traced to other DNA sequences in this sample. The chain employs TRBV5-1 and TRBJ1-1; D might be TRBD1 (5 bases). The V gene's germline CDR1 is SGHRS and CDR2 YFSETQ. V lost 5 bases and J lost 1, with 12 bases in between. The CDR3 has 14 residues. The CDR3 DNA reads as TGCGCCAGCAGTCTCGACAGAGGGAACACTGAAGCTTTCTTT. This encodes CASSLDRGNTEAFF.

This clone was recorded once. The chain recombines TRBV7-2 with TRBJ2-7; 11 positions agree with TRBD2. Germline V CDR1 and CDR2: SGHTA, FQGNSA. The length of the CDR3 is 15 residues. V shed 7 bases and J 0 bases; nucleotides not matched to a gene: 5. Written as DNA, the CDR3 is TGTGCCAGCACTTATAGCGGGGGGGCCTCCTACGAGCAGTACTTC. Amino acids: CASTYSGGASYEQYF. The variable domain in full, with the rest retrieved from reference TRBV7-2 and TRBJ2-7, is GAGVSQSPSNKVTEKGKDVELRCDPISGHTALYWYRQSLGQGLEFLIYFQGNSAPDKSGLPSDRFSAERTGGSVSTLTIQRTQQEDSAVYLCASTYSGGASYEQYFGPGTRLTVT.

The rearrangement links TRBV5-4 to TRBJ1-5; TRBD1 matches at 7 bases. The germline V gene has CDR1 SGHNT and CDR2 YYREEE (reference sequence). V lost 0 bases, J lost 3 bases, and 3 bases stayed unmatched. The CDR3 runs to 15 residues. CDR3 bases: TGTGCCAGCAGCTTGGACAGGGGACTCAATCAGCCCCAGCATTTT. This codes for CASSLDRGLNQPQHF.